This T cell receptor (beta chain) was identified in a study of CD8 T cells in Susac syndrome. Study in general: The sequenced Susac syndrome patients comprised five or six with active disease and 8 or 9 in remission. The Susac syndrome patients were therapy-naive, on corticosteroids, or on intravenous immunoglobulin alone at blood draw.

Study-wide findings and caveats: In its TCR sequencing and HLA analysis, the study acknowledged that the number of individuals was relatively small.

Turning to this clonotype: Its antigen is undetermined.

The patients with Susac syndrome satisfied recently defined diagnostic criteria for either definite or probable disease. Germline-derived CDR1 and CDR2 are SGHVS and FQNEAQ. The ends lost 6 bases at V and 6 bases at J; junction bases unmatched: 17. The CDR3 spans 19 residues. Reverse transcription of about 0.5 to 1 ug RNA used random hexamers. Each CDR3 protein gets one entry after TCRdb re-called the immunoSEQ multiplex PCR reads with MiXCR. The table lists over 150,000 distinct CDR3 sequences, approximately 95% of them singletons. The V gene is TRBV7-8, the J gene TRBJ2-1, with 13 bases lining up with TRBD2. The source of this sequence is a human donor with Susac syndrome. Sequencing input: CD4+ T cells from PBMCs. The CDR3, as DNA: TGTGCCAGCAGTCATAGAGCCTACTGGACTAGCGGGAGAAGCAATGAGCAGTTCTTC. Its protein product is CASSHRAYWTSGRSNEQFF.